The clone carrying this TCR beta chain was detected only a few times. Its cognate antigen is unknown. V dropped 0 bases and J dropped 4 bases, with 10 bases sitting between them. The CDR3 is 14 residues long. Germline CDR1 reads LGHNA; CDR2 reads YNFKEQ. The method was immunoSEQ multiplex PCR; TCRdb's version includes in-frame clones alone and lacks a portion of them. The data show tens of thousands of clones, about nine tenths seen once. These data come from a study of T cells in localized non-small cell lung cancer. Broader study findings: Appearances in adjacent lung were noted for a median 57 of the top 100 tumor clones.

V is TRBV4-2 and J is TRBJ2-7, with a tentative D call TRBD2 (6 bases). The sequence came from a male donor older than 55 with stage II lung adenocarcinoma. Sequenced material: peripheral blood mononuclear cells, taken before any cancer treatment. The DNA for the CDR3 is TGTGCCAGCAGCCAAGATGGGAGCGGGTACGAGCAGTACTTC. It specifies CASSQDGSGYEQYF.